The entry that follows covers one T cell receptor beta chain sequence. TCRdb's copy holds only in-frame clones and misses some; the assay was immunoSEQ multiplex PCR. The sample holds about 63,000 clones, 65% to 90% seen once. The record originates from a study of T cell responses to AZD1222 COVID-19 vaccine. V was cut by 0 bases and J by 6 bases, with 13 bases left in between. Germline V CDR1 and CDR2: SGDLS, YYNGEE. This CDR3 spans 14 amino acids. The V gene is TRBV9, the J gene TRBJ2-7; TRBD1 is a possible D gene (7 bases). Specimen: peripheral blood, collected on day 0 of AZD1222 vaccination. This TCR was recovered from an adult in good health. CDR3 nucleotides: TGTGCCAGCAGCGTAGGAGTCCAGGGGGGCGAGCAGTACTTC. Its translation is CASSVGVQGGEQYF.